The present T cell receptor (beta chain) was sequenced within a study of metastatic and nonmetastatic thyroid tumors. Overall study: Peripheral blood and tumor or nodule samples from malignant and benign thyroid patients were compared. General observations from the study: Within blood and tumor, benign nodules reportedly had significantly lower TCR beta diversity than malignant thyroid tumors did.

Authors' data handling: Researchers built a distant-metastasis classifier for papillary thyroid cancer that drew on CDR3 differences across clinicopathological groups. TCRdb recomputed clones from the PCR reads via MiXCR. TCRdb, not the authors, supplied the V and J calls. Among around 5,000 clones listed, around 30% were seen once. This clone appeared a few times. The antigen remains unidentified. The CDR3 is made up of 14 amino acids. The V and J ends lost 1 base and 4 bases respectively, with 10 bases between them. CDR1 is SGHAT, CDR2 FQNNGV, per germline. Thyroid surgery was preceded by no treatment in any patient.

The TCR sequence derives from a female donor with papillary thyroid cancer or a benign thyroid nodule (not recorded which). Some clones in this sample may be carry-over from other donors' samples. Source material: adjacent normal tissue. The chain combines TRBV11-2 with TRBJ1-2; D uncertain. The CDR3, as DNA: TGTGCCAGCAGCTTAGGGGTAGACACCTATGGCTACACCTTC. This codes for CASSLGVDTYGYTF.